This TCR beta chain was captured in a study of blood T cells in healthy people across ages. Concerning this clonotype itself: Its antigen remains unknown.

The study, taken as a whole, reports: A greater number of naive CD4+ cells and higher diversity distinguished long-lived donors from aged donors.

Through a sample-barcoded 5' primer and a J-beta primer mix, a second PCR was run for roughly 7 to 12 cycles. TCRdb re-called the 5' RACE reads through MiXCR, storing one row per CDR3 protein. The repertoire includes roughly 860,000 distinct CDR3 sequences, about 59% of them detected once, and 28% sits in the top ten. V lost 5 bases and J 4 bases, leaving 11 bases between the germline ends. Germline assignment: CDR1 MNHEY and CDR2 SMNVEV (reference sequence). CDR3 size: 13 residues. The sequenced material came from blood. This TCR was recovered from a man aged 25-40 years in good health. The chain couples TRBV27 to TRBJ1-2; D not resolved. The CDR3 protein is CASSPRRGYGYTF. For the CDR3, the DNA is TGTGCCAGCAGTCCCCGGCGTGGCTATGGCTACACCTTC.